This entry is about one T cell receptor (beta chain). Losses at the gene ends were 4 bases for V and 8 bases for J; bases not matched to a gene: 7. Germline CDR1 is SGDLS and CDR2 is YYNGEE. The CDR3 covers 15 residues. The data originate from a study of blood T cell repertoires in COVID-19. The protocol was immunoSEQ multiplex PCR, while the TCRdb copy is restricted to in-frame clones and leaves out a portion. The sample contains about 190,000 clones, roughly four fifths of which appear only once. The sequenced material came from peripheral blood. This receptor was taken from a woman in her seventies with active or convalescent COVID-19. The V and J genes are TRBV9 and TRBJ2-1, with 12 bases identical to TRBD2. CDR3 in amino acids: CASSPLAGGIYEQFF. The CDR3 bases are TGTGCCAGCAGCCCACTAGCGGGAGGAATCTATGAGCAGTTCTTC.